These 17 T cell receptor beta chains originate from one sample sequenced in a study of T cell changes during pregnancy in multiple sclerosis. The assay was immunoSEQ multiplex PCR, and TCRdb's table has in-frame clones only and misses some. Of about 67,000 clones listed, approximately 93% are singletons. The material was peripheral blood, obtained in the second trimester of pregnancy. Receptors originate from a female donor with multiple sclerosis, enrolled in a pregnancy study.

V is TRBV30 and J is TRBJ1-3; D is perhaps TRBD1 (5 bases). Germline CDR1 GTSNPN, CDR2 SVGIG (reference sequence). V was cut by 8 bases and J by 4 bases, with 24 bases left in between. The CDR3 spans 16 residues. The DNA of the CDR3 is TGTGCCCTGGAGCCGAAGGGGTTGGTTTTCGGAAACACCATATATTTT. It encodes CALEPKGLVFGNTIYF.

DNA for the CDR3: TGTGCCAGCAGCTCAGGACAGGTCGCAACTAATGAAAAACTGTTTTTT. It encodes CASSSGQVATNEKLFF. This rearrangement joins TRBV9 to TRBJ1-4; the match to TRBD1 covers 7 bases. The CDR3 runs to 16 residues. Per germline, CDR1 SGDLS and CDR2 YYNGEE. Losses at the gene ends were 4 bases for V and 0 bases for J; bases not matched to a gene: 6.

The CDR3 sequence is CASSQDRGSKTQYF. The CDR3 nucleotides are TGCGCCAGCAGCCAAGATAGAGGTAGTAAGACCCAGTACTTC. The gene calls are TRBV4-3 and TRBJ2-5; D unclear. CDR3 length: 14 residues. Germline V gene data show CDR1 as LGHNA and CDR2 as YSLEER. Trimming left V 0 bases short and J 6 bases short, with 11 bases between.

This clone showed up just once. J is TRBJ2-1 and V is TRBV7-2; TRBD2 aligns across 8 bases. The J segment lost 3 bases and the V segment lost 2 bases, leaving 3 bases of the junction unmatched. Germline values: CDR1 SGHTA, CDR2 FQGNSA. The CDR3 spans 15 residues. CDR3 amino acids: CASSLLTSGYNEQFF. The CDR3 nucleotides read TGTGCCAGCAGCTTATTAACTAGCGGCTACAATGAGCAGTTCTTC.

V and J are TRBV28 and TRBJ2-1; 9 nucleotides line up with TRBD2. The CDR3 spans 16 residues. Germline trimming cut 5 bases from V and 0 bases from J; bases unmatched to any gene: 5. CDR1 MDHEN and CDR2 SYDVKM come from the germline V gene. CDR3 sequence (DNA): TGTGCCAGCAGTACCCGTAGCGGGAGCTCCTACAATGAGCAGTTCTTC. As protein: CASSTRSGSSYNEQFF.

CDR3 residues: CASSQDRGINEQYF. CDR3 sequence (DNA): TGCGCCAGCAGCCAGGACAGGGGGATCAACGAGCAGTACTTC. The chain links TRBV4-3 to TRBJ2-7, with 10 nucleotides matching TRBD1. The CDR3 has 14 amino acids. From germline, CDR1 is LGHNA and CDR2 YSLEER. Losses at the gene ends were 3 bases for V and 5 bases for J; bases not matched to a gene: 4.

The chain uses TRBV14 and TRBJ1-1, with 9 nucleotides matching TRBD1. V lost 4 bases to trimming and J lost 4 bases; unmatched junction nucleotides: 13. Germline values: CDR1 SGHDN, CDR2 FVKESK. This CDR3 is 17 amino acids long. The CDR3 DNA is TGTGCCAGCAGCCTATCGGGACAGGGTGTTCTAGGCACTGAAGCTTTCTTT. This translates into CASSLSGQGVLGTEAFF.

The CDR3 spells CASRHRDEAFF. The CDR3, as DNA: TGTGCCAGCAGGCACAGGGATGAAGCTTTCTTT. This chain uses TRBV6-1 with TRBJ1-1; possible D gene TRBD1, 6 bases. Trimming pared 6 bases from V and 7 bases from J, leaving 9 bases between. Per the germline V gene, CDR1 is MNHNS and CDR2 is SASEGT. The CDR3 runs 11 residues.

This chain uses TRBV29-1 with TRBJ1-1, with D possibly being TRBD1 (6 bases). V lost 6 bases, J lost 1 base, and 15 bases lay in between. The germline V gene encodes CDR1 SQVTM and CDR2 ANQGSEA. This CDR3 spans 14 amino acids. The chain's CDR3 is CSVIRGISNTEAFF. The DNA for the CDR3 is TGCAGCGTCATCAGGGGAATCTCGAACACTGAAGCTTTCTTT.

The J gene is TRBJ2-7, the V gene TRBV9; D is uncertain. Germline loops: CDR1 SGDLS, CDR2 YYNGEE. The CDR3 is 14 residues long. Trimming cost V 2 bases and J 1 base, with 10 bases left between them. The CDR3 sequence: CASSVNSPSYEQYF. As DNA, the CDR3 is TGTGCCAGCAGCGTCAACAGTCCTTCCTACGAGCAGTACTTC.

The chain carries TRBV6-5 and TRBJ2-2, with D possibly matching TRBD1 (5 bases). The CDR3 length is 13 residues. V shed 7 bases and J shed 1 base, with 7 bases lying between them. The germline gives CDR1 MNHEY, CDR2 SVGAGI. The CDR3, as DNA: TGTGCCAGCACCACAGGGAACACCGGGGAGCTGTTTTTT. This codes for CASTTGNTGELFF.

This chain uses TRBV11-3 with TRBJ2-1; D gene unclear. CDR3 length: 18 residues. Germline CDR1 SGHNT, CDR2 YENEEA. The V and J ends lost 0 bases and 1 base respectively, with 16 bases between them. The CDR3 bases are TGTGCCAGCAGCTTAGATCAATCCGGGTCGTGGTCCTACAATGAGCAGTTCTTC. Translated: CASSLDQSGSWSYNEQFF.

The rearrangement links TRBV10-3 to TRBJ1-5, with 9 bases aligning to TRBD1. The CDR3 length is 13 residues. V was pared by 9 bases and J by 4 bases, with 4 bases of the junction left unmatched. The V gene's germline CDR1 is ENHRY and CDR2 SYGVKD. Here the CDR3 reads CAIWTGENQPQHF. In DNA, the CDR3 is TGTGCCATTTGGACAGGGGAAAATCAGCCCCAGCATTTT.

The chain carries TRBV5-6 and TRBJ1-4, with D perhaps matching TRBD1 (5 bases). This CDR3 is 15 amino acids long. V lost 0 bases and J 3 bases, leaving 9 bases between the germline ends. Germline V CDR1 and CDR2: SGHDT, YYEEEE. This CDR3 is CASSLAQGPNEKLFF. DNA for the CDR3: TGTGCCAGCAGCTTGGCCCAGGGTCCTAATGAAAAACTGTTTTTT.

CDR3 region: CASRGQDGYTF. CDR3 nucleotides: TGTGCCAGCAGGGGACAAGATGGCTACACCTTC. The chain couples TRBV6-1 to TRBJ1-2; tentatively, D is TRBD1 (6 bases). Trimming left V 6 bases short and J 6 bases short, with 8 bases between. The CDR3 is made up of 11 amino acids. Germline CDR1 and CDR2: MNHNS and SASEGT.

The chain uses TRBV9 and TRBJ1-4, with 8 bases that match TRBD1. With V trimmed by 4 bases and J by 5 bases, 7 bases remained unmatched. Germline V lookup: CDR1 SGDLS, CDR2 YYNGEE. This CDR3 has 15 residues. CDR3 region: CASSKDRGLNEKLFF. CDR3 DNA sequence: TGTGCCAGCAGCAAAGACAGGGGATTAAATGAAAAACTGTTTTTT.

The chain combines TRBV6-1 with TRBJ2-1; possible D gene TRBD2, 5 bases. The ends were cut back, 4 bases at V and 7 bases at J, with 14 bases in the middle. From germline, CDR1 is MNHNS and CDR2 SASEGT. The CDR3 loop spans 14 amino acids. In nucleotides, the CDR3 is TGTGCCAGCAGTGGAGGAGGAGCGGTAAATGAGCAGTTCTTC. Translated: CASSGGGAVNEQFF.